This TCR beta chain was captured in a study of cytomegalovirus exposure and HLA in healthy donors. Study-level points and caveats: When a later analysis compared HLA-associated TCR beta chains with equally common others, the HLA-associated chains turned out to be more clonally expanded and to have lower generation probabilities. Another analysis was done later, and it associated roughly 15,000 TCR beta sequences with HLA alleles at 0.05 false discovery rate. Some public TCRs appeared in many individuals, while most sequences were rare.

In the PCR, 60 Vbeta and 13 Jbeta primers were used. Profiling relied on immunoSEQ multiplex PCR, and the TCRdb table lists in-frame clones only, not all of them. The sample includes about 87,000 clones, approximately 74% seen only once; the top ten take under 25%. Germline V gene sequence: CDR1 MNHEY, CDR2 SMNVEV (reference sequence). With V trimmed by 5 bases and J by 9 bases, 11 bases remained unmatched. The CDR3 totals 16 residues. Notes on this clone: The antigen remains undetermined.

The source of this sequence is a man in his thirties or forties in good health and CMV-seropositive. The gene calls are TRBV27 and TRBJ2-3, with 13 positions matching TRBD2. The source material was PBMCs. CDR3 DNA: TGTGCCAGCAGTGTCCTACTAGCGGGGGGGCCTGGGACGCAGTATTTT. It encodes CASSVLLAGGPGTQYF.